This T cell receptor beta chain was identified during a study of blood T cells in healthy people across ages. Broader study findings: Estimated diversity across one million T cells was deemed an underestimate. Expanded clonotype changes were possibly confounded by unknown donor CMV status.

Notes on this clonotype: No antigen is known for it.

The authors ran a second PCR of roughly 6 to 12 cycles using a sample-barcoded 5' primer and a J-beta primer mix. TCRdb independently ran MiXCR on the 5' RACE reads; one entry per CDR3 protein. The sample lists some 780,000 distinct CDR3 sequences; roughly 56% were seen once. The CDR3 extends over 12 amino acids. CDR1 is SNHLY and CDR2 is FYNNEI in the germline V gene. Trimming removed 8 bases from V and 9 bases from J, with 11 bases in between. This sequence originates from a man aged 40-55 years in good health. Sequenced input: blood. The genes are TRBV2 and TRBJ1-6, with D hard to call. The chain's CDR3 is CASLRIGSPLHF. In nucleotides, the CDR3 is TGTGCCAGCCTCCGGATAGGTTCACCCCTCCACTTT.